The 5 T cell receptor beta chains given below trace back to one sample, sequenced in a study of shared clonotypes between healthy human individuals. Using immunoSEQ multiplex PCR, the repertoire was profiled, and TCRdb retains in-frame clones only, with some absent. The sample includes roughly 2.5 million clones, approximately 90% of them seen just once. The source material was naive CD4+ T cells sorted from blood. The subset was: CD45RA+ positively selected. The source is a man in his late teens or twenties in good health.

The gene calls are TRBV28 and TRBJ2-3; D is undetermined. V was shortened by 8 bases and J by 6 bases, with 15 bases between the two germline ends. In germline, CDR1 is MDHEN, CDR2 SYDVKM. The CDR3 consists of 13 residues. The CDR3 sequence: CASSDPTWDTQYF. As DNA, the CDR3 is TGTGCCAGCTCCGACCCGACCTGGGATACGCAGTATTTT.

The chain links TRBV5-1 to TRBJ1-3, with D uncertain. Germline-derived CDR1 and CDR2 are SGHRS and YFSETQ. The CDR3 is 14 residues long. Trimming removed 5 bases from V and 0 bases from J, with 9 bases in between. The CDR3 loop reads CASSMTDSGNTIYF. CDR3 nucleotides: TGCGCCAGCAGTATGACGGACTCTGGAAACACCATATATTTT.

This chain links TRBV7-8 with TRBJ1-6; a possible D gene is TRBD1 (5 bases). CDR1 is SGHVS and CDR2 is FQNEAQ in the germline V gene. This CDR3 region has 14 residues. V dropped 8 bases and J dropped 9 bases, with 17 bases sitting between them. DNA of the CDR3: TGTGCCAGCGGTCCCTCGGGGCTGGGTTCACCCCTCCACTTT. This sequence encodes CASGPSGLGSPLHF.

Points on this clone: The same CDR3 arises from other DNA sequences in this sample as well. V is TRBV7-2 and J is TRBJ2-7, with D uncertain. Trimming removed 5 bases at V and 4 bases at J, with 6 bases between. CDR1 is SGHTA, CDR2 FQGNSA, per germline. CDR3 length: 11 amino acids. The CDR3 sequence is CASSPGYEQYF. The CDR3 DNA reads as TGTGCCAGCAGCCCTGGGTACGAGCAGTACTTC. The variable domain in full, with the rest retrieved from reference TRBV7-2 and TRBJ2-7, is GAGVSQSPSNKVTEKGKDVELRCDPISGHTALYWYRQSLGQGLEFLIYFQGNSAPDKSGLPSDRFSAERTGGSVSTLTIQRTQQEDSAVYLCASSPGYEQYFGPGTRLTVT.

The rearrangement uses TRBV5-4 and TRBJ2-7, with D perhaps TRBD1 (6 bases). Germline V CDR1 and CDR2: SGHNT, YYREEE (reference sequence). The germline V and J ends were trimmed by 4 bases and 5 bases, with 19 bases remaining between them. The CDR3 length is 15 residues. CDR3 bases: TGTGCCAGCAGCCCCGAACTGGACAGTCTCAACGAGCAGTACTTC. It encodes CASSPELDSLNEQYF.